The clone carrying this T cell receptor (beta chain) occurred a few times. Its antigen is not identified. This sample stems from a study of T cells in Graves' hyperthyroidism and ophthalmopathy. Study-level points and caveats: Blood samples included most of the expanded thyroid clonotypes exceeding 0.001.

PBMCs were sourced from less than 12 ml fresh peripheral blood. The CDR3 has 14 residues. The V end was cut by 3 bases, the J end by 2 bases, with 10 bases between. CDR1 and CDR2 (germline): KGHSH, LQKENI. Researchers amplified the TCR beta CDR3 regions from RNA transcripts. A first-round RT-PCR of the TCR CDR3 used the HTBI primer set. TCRdb itself ran the multiplex PCR reads through MiXCR, one entry per CDR3 protein. The sample lists about 480,000 distinct CDR3 sequences; approximately 25% were seen once. This receptor was identified in a woman in her thirties with Graves' ophthalmopathy. This sequence joins TRBV18 and TRBJ1-2; D possibly corresponds to TRBD1 (6 bases). Sequencing was carried out using blood. The CDR3 protein is CASSPSGANYGYTF. CDR3 nucleotide sequence: TGTGCCAGCTCACCCTCAGGGGCCAACTATGGCTACACCTTC.